The clone carrying this T cell receptor (beta chain) was detected many times. Its antigen is undetermined. This sample is drawn from a study of CD8+CD57+ T cells in acquired aplastic anemia. Background on the study: The sorted CD4+ and CD8+ cells yielded an average around 3.2 ug of DNA. Read counts for CD4+ cells (from healthy donors) averaged approximately 10 million. Study observations and caveats: Patients and controls shared about 27 CD8+ CDR3 sequences. Significance was not reached for CD8+ Simpson's diversity between patients and controls.

Genomic DNA, serving as template, underwent TCR beta VDJ and CDR3 profiling. TCRdb recomputed calls from the reads with MiXCR, one row per CDR3 protein. The sample shows about 110,000 distinct CDR3 sequences, roughly 51% of them seen only once. The CDR3 has 13 residues. V dropped 2 bases and J dropped 4 bases, with 9 bases sitting between them. Germline V gives CDR1 SGDLS, CDR2 YYNGEE. The J gene is TRBJ1-1, the V gene TRBV9, with a weak D call TRBD1 (5 bases). The source is a human donor in good health, serving as a control. What was sequenced was sorted CD4+, CD8+, or CD8+CD57+ T cells (not recorded which) from PBMCs. The chain's CDR3 is CASSVPGSTEAFF. The CDR3 DNA sequence: TGTGCCAGCAGCGTCCCAGGGAGCACTGAAGCTTTCTTT.